The 9 T cell receptor beta chains below come from one sample, sequenced in a study of early T cells in non-severe SARS-CoV-2 infection. Using its own MiXCR run on the 5' RACE reads, TCRdb lists one record per CDR3 protein. The sample contains fewer than 100,000 distinct CDR3 sequences, about 6.5% of which appear only once. The sample taken for sequencing was whole blood. The source is an adult who was a healthcare worker with PCR-confirmed SARS-CoV-2 infection or an uninfected control (not recorded which).

This clonotype has only a few counts. The V and J genes are TRBV3-1 and TRBJ2-7; D not certain. Germline CDR1 and CDR2: LGHDT and YNNKEL (reference sequence). V lost 0 bases to trimming and J lost 3 bases, with 3 bases between them. There are 12 residues in the CDR3. The CDR3 here is CASSQDSYEQYF. DNA of the CDR3: TGTGCCAGCAGCCAAGACAGCTACGAGCAGTACTTC.

In this sample, this clonotype turned up a few times. This chain joins TRBV5-4 and TRBJ2-7; 10 bases align to TRBD2. The V gene end was trimmed by 4 bases and the J gene end by 3 bases; junction bases not matched to a gene: 7. The CDR3 length is 15 residues. Germline-derived CDR1 and CDR2 are SGHNT and YYREEE (reference sequence). Written as DNA, the CDR3 is TGTGCCAGCAGCACTAGCGGGGACAGAAGCTACGAGCAGTACTTC. It yields the protein CASSTSGDRSYEQYF. Full variable domain (remainder filled in from reference TRBV5-4 and TRBJ2-7): ETGVTQSPTHLIKTRGQQVTLRCSSQSGHNTVSWYQQALGQGPQFIFQYYREEENGRGNFPPRFSGLQFPNYSSELNVNALELDDSALYLCASSTSGDRSYEQYFGPGTRLTVT.

This chain connects TRBV12-3 or TRBV12-4 to TRBJ2-2, with no clear D. The CDR3 contains 14 residues. V lost 5 bases and J 1 base, leaving 8 bases between the germline ends. The CDR3 DNA is TGTGCCAGCAGTCCTAACCGGAACACCGGGGAGCTGTTTTTT. Amino acid sequence: CASSPNRNTGELFF.

This chain links TRBV24-1 with TRBJ2-1; D gene uncertain. Per the germline V gene, CDR1 is KGHDR and CDR2 is SFDVKD. Trimming took 4 bases from V and 8 from J, leaving 11 bases between them. The CDR3 is 13 amino acids. The CDR3 loop is CATSEPGLDEQFF. For the CDR3, the DNA is TGTGCCACCAGTGAACCTGGTCTCGATGAGCAGTTCTTC.

This clonotype was seen many times. V and J are TRBV10-2 and TRBJ1-3; 7 nucleotides line up with TRBD1. CDR1 is WSHSY and CDR2 is SAAADI in the germline V gene. The CDR3 consists of 15 residues. Trimming removed 3 bases from V and 7 bases from J; junction bases left unmatched: 9. Here the CDR3 reads CASSDLSRGENTIYF. The CDR3 DNA follows: TGCGCCAGCAGTGATCTGAGCAGGGGGGAGAACACCATATATTTT.

This clonotype has only a few counts. The chain uses TRBV10-2 and TRBJ2-1; D is perhaps TRBD2 (6 bases). The CDR3 contains 12 residues. The V gene's germline CDR1 is WSHSY and CDR2 SAAADI. The V and J ends lost 3 bases and 8 bases respectively, with 8 bases between them. The CDR3 loop reads CASSDWRDEQFF. The CDR3, as DNA: TGCGCCAGCAGTGACTGGAGGGATGAGCAGTTCTTC.

Many counts were recorded for this clonotype. The gene calls are TRBV7-9 and TRBJ2-1, with 11 bases lining up with TRBD2. Germline V gene data show CDR1 as SEHNR and CDR2 as FQNEAQ (reference sequence). V was pared by 1 base and J by 6 bases, with 2 bases of the junction left unmatched. The CDR3 covers 15 residues. The CDR3 loop is CASSLGLAGRNEQFF. The CDR3 bases are TGTGCCAGCAGCTTAGGACTAGCGGGACGCAATGAGCAGTTCTTC.

This clonotype came up a few times. The rearrangement links TRBV24-1 to TRBJ2-2; D is uncertain. Germline V gene data show CDR1 as KGHDR and CDR2 as SFDVKD. The CDR3 sequence is 11 residues long. The ends were cut back, 9 bases at V and 2 bases at J, with 3 bases in the middle. This CDR3 is CATRNTGELFF. In nucleotides, the CDR3 is TGTGCCACCCGTAACACCGGGGAGCTGTTTTTT.

This chain uses TRBV6-1 with TRBJ2-3, with 12 bases identical to TRBD2. V gave up 2 bases and J gave up 5 bases; unmatched junction bases: 2. Germline CDR1 MNHNS, CDR2 SASEGT. CDR3 length: 15 amino acids. The CDR3, as DNA: TGTGCCAGCAGTGAACTAGCGGGGGGGCAAGATACGCAGTATTTT. Its protein product is CASSELAGGQDTQYF.